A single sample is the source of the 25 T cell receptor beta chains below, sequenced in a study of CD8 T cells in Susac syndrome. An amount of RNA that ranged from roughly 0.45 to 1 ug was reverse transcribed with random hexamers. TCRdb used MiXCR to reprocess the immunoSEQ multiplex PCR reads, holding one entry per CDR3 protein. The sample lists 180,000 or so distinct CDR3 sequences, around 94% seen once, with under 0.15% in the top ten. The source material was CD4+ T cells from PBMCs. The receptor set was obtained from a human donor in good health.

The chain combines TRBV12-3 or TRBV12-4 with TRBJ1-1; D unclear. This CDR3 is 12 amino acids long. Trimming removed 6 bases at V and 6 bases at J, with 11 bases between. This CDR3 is CASSVARAEAFF. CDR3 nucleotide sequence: TGTGCCAGCAGCGTGGCGAGGGCTGAAGCTTTCTTT.

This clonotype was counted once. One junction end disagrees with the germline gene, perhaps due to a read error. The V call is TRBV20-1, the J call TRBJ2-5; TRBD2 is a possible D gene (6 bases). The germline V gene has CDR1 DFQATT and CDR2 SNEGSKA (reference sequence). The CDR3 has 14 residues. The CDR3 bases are TGCAGTGCCAGAGCTGGGAGGACGGGAGAGACCCAGTACTTC. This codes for CSARAGRTGETQYF.

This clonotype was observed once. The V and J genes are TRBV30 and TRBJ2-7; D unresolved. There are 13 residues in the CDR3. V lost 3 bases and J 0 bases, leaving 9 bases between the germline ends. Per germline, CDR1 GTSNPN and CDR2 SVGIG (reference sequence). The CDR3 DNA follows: TGTGCCTGGAGGGTGACATACTCCTACGAGCAGTACTTC. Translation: CAWRVTYSYEQYF.

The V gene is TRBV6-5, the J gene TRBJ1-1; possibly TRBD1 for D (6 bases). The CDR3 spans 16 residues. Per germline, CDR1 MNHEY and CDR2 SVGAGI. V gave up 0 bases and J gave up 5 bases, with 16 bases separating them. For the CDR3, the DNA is TGTGCCAGCAGTTACTCCCTTACAGGGAGTCGGACTGAAGCTTTCTTT. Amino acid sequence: CASSYSLTGSRTEAFF.

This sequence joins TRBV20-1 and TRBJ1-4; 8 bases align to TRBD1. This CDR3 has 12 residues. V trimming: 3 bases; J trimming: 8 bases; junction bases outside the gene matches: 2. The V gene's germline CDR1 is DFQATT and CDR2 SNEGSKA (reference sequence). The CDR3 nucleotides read TGCAGTGCTAGGGACAGGGACGAAAAACTGTTTTTT. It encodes CSARDRDEKLFF.

DNA for the CDR3: TGTGCCTGGAGTGTTAGGCTTGAAGCTTTCTTT. Residues: CAWSVRLEAFF. The chain is built from TRBV30 and TRBJ1-1, with D uncertain. The germline V gene encodes CDR1 GTSNPN and CDR2 SVGIG (reference sequence). V lost 0 bases and J 7 bases, leaving 6 bases between the germline ends. There are 11 residues in the CDR3.

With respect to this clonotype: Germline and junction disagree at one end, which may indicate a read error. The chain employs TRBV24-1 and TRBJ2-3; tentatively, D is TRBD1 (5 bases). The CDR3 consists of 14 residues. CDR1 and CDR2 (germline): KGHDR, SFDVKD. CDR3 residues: CATSEGQGTETQYF. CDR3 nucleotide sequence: TGTGCCACCAGTGAAGGTCAGGGTACAGAAACGCAGTATTTT.

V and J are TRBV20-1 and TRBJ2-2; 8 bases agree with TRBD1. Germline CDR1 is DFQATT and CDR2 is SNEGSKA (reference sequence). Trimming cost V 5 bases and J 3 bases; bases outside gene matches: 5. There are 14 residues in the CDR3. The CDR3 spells CSASGQAYTGELFF. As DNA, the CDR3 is TGCAGTGCTTCGGGACAGGCTTACACCGGGGAGCTGTTTTTT.

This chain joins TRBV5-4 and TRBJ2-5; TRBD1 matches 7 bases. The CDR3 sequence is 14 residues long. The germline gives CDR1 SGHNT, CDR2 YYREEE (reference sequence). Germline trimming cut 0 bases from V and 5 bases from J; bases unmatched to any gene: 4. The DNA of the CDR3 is TGTGCCAGCAGCTTGGAGGGGGCTAGGGAGACCCAGTACTTC. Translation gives CASSLEGARETQYF.

The CDR3 DNA is TGTGCCGGAGGGGGGGCCGTCAATGAGCAGTTCTTC. As protein: CAGGGAVNEQFF. This chain links TRBV10-3 with TRBJ2-1; D possibly corresponds to TRBD2 (7 bases). With 11 bases removed from V and 6 bases from J, the gap between germline ends came to 14 bases. Germline V gene data show CDR1 as ENHRY and CDR2 as SYGVKD. CDR3 length equals 12 residues.

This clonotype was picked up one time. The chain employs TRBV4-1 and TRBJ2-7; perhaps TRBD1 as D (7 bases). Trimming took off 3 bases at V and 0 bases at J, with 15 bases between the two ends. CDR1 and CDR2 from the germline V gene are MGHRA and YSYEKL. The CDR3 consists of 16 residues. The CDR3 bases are TGCGCCAGCAGCCAGACAGGGACTTCTCGCTCCTACGAGCAGTACTTC. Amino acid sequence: CASSQTGTSRSYEQYF.

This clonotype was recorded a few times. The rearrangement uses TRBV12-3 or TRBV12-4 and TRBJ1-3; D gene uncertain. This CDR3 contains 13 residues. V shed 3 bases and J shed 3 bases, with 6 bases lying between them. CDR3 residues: CASSLTGGNTIYF. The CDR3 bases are TGTGCCAGCAGTTTGACGGGTGGAAACACCATATATTTT.

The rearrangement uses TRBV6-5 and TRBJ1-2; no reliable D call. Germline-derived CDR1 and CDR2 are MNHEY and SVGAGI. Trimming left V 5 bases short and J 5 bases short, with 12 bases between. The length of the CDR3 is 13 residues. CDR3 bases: TGTGCCAGCAGTCCGCCCGGCAAGTATGGCTACACCTTC. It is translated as CASSPPGKYGYTF.

This CDR3 is CASIGGNADTQYF. DNA of the CDR3: TGTGCCAGTATCGGAGGGAACGCAGATACGCAGTATTTT. This rearrangement joins TRBV19 to TRBJ2-3, with D perhaps matching TRBD2 (6 bases). CDR1 is LNHDA, CDR2 SQIVND, per germline (reference sequence). The CDR3 totals 13 residues. Deletions cut 7 bases from V and 4 bases from J, with 12 bases between.

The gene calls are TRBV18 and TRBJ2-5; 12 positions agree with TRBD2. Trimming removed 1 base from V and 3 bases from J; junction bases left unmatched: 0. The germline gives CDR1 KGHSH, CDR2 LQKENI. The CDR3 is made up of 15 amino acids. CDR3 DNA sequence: TGTGCCAGCTCACCACGACTAGCGGGGGAAGAGACCCAGTACTTC. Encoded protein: CASSPRLAGEETQYF.

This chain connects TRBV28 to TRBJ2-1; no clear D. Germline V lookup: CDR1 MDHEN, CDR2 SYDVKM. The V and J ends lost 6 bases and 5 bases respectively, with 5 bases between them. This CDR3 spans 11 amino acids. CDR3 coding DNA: TGTGCCAGCAGGTACAACAATGAGCAGTTCTTC. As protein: CASRYNNEQFF.

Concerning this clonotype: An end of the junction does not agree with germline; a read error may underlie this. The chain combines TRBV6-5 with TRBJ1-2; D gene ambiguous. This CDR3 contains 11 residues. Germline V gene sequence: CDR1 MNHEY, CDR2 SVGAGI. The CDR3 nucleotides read TGTGCCAGCAGCCAAGGACTTGTATCAATCTTC. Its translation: CASSQGLVSIF.

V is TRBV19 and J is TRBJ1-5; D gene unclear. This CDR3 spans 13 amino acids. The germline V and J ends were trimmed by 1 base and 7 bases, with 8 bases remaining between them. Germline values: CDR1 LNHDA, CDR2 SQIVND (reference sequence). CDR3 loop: CASSIVRQQPQHF. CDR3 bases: TGTGCCAGTAGTATAGTGAGGCAGCAGCCCCAGCATTTT.

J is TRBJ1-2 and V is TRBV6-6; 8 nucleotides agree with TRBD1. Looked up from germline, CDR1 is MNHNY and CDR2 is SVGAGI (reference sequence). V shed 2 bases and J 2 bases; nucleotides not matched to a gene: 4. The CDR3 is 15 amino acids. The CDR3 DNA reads TGTGCCAGCAGTTACGGGGCAGGGGGCAACTATGGCTACACCTTC. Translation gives CASSYGAGGNYGYTF.

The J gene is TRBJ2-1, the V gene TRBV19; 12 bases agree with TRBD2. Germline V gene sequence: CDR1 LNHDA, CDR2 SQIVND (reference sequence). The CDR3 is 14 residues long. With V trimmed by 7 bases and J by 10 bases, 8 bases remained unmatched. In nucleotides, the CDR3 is TGTGCCAGTAAAGGGCTAGCGGGGGGGCAGGAGCAGTTCTTC. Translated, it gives CASKGLAGGQEQFF.

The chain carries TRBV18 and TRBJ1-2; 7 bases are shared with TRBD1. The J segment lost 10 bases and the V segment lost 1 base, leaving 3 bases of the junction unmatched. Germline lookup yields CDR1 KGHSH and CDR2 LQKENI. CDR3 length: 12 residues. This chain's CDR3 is CASSPRGQFYTF. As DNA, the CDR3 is TGTGCCAGCTCACCACGGGGACAGTTCTACACCTTC.

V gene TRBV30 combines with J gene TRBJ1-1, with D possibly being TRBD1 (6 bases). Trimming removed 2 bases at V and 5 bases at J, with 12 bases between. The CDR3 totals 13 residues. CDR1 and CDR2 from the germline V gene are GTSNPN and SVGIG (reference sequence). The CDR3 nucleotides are TGTGCCTGGAGTATGGGGGCAGCGACTGAAGCTTTCTTT. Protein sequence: CAWSMGAATEAFF.

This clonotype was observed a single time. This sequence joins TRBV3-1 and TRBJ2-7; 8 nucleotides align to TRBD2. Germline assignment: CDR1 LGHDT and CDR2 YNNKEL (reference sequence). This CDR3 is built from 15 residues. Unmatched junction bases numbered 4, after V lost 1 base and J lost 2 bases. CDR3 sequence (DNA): TGTGCCAGCAGCCAAGGAGCGGGGGCCACCTACGAGCAGTACTTC. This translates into CASSQGAGATYEQYF.

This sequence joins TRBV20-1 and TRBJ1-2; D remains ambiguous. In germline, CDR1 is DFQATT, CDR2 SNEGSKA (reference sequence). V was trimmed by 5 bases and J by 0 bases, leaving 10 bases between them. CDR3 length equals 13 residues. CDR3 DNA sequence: TGCAGTGCTCCCGAAACAGCTAACTATGGCTACACCTTC. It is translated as CSAPETANYGYTF.

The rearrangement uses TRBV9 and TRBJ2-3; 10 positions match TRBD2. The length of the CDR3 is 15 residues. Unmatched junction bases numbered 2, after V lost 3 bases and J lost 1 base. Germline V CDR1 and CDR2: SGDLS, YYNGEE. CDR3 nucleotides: TGTGCCAGCAGCGAAGCGGGGGGGGGCACAGATACGCAGTATTTT. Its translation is CASSEAGGGTDTQYF.